This T cell receptor beta chain was observed in a study of blood T cells in healthy people across ages. Drawing of peripheral blood yielded about 9.7 milliliters from each donor. The CDR3 totals 13 residues. The germline V gene encodes CDR1 SQVTM and CDR2 ANQGSEA. Using a J-beta primer mix together with a sample-barcoded 5' primer, a second PCR was run for roughly 7 to 11 cycles. TCRdb passed the 5' RACE reads through MiXCR, listing each CDR3 protein once. The sample consists of over 750,000 distinct CDR3 sequences, just under 25% of them appearing once. These data were likewise used in another study, on T cells of mothers and their children. That paper adds: Samples came from three healthy Caucasian mothers and their six children.

This receptor was identified in a boy aged 10-17 years in good health. The J gene is TRBJ2-1, the V gene TRBV29-1; D may be TRBD2 (5 bases). Sequenced input: blood. This CDR3 reads CTRLEVTYNEQFF. Here the CDR3 DNA reads TGCACCCGCTTGGAGGTAACCTACAATGAGCAGTTCTTC.